These T cell receptor beta chains were read from a single sample in a study of PD-L1 blockade in urothelial cancer. The assay was immunoSEQ multiplex PCR, and TCRdb's table has in-frame clones only and misses some. Of 50,000 or so clones listed, 75% to 90% are singletons. This sample comprised PBMCs, obtained around atezolizumab (anti-PD-L1) treatment. Every receptor here comes from a man aged 50 or older with urothelial cancer. CDR3s include the opening cysteine and the closing phenylalanine or tryptophan. Fields, in order: V gene, CDR3 protein.

TRBV21-1 CASSNRRTYSYEQYF
TRBV18 CASSPGLTGYEQYF
TRBV9 CASSGPVGGVADTQYF
TRBV6-6 CASSYTTGPGNTIYF
TRBV5-8 CASSSYVRQGVNEQFF
TRBV21-1 CASGRCDRVSSYEQYF
TRBV19 CASSAGTGHSPLHF
TRBV27 CASREDRNQPQHF
TRBV15 CATSREGASNYGYTF
TRBV4-2 CASSQGDRDYNEQFF
TRBV29-1 CSVEEEIQDEQFF
TRBV7-2 CASSTPTWGQGNQPQHF
TRBV11-2 CASSLGTGTGGNQPQHF
TRBV7-2 CASSLGGPWDEQFF
TRBV5-1 CASSLNRPTGSYGYTF
TRBV27 CASSAFWEGQETQYF
TRBV6-5 CASRITGSSGEQYF
TRBV7-9 CASSLSQGAPNYGYTF
TRBV10-2 CASSPRDRSTDTQYF
TRBV6-5 CASRTGGQETQYF
TRBV19 CASSSGHPYEQYF
TRBV7-2 CASSLGATGPPPASYEQYF
TRBV7-2 CASSLDGSGNYEQYF
TRBV4-3 CASSQRTGSNQPQHF